A selection of T cell receptor beta chains follows, all from one sample in a study of blood T cell repertoires in COVID-19. TCRdb's table, derived via immunoSEQ multiplex PCR, lists solely in-frame clones and lacks some. Here the sample spans approximately 210,000 clones, 80% being singletons. Sequencing was done on a sample of PBMCs or T cells enriched from blood (not recorded which). These receptors all stem from a man aged 30 to 45 with acute COVID-19. Both conserved end residues are part of each CDR3. The order of the fields is J gene, D gene, clone size, V gene, CDR3 DNA, CDR3 protein. A D gene is named only where the DNA matches it firmly. Only part of the rows carry a size: once, few, many, or a class if the clone is expanded.

j_gene: TRBJ2-2
d_gene: NA
abundance: few
v_gene: TRBV19
CDR3nt: TGTGCCAGTAGTATTCCGGGGAAAGGAACCGGGGAGCTGTTTTTT
CDR3aa: CASSIPGKGTGELFF

j_gene: TRBJ2-7
d_gene: TRBD2
abundance: NA
v_gene: TRBV2
CDR3nt: TGTGCCAGCAGTGTAAGCGGGGGGGCGAAACCTCAGGACTTC
CDR3aa: CASSVSGGAKPQDF

j_gene: TRBJ1-2
d_gene: TRBD1
abundance: once
v_gene: TRBV6-6
CDR3nt: TGTGCCAGCAGTTCAACAGGGGAATATGGCTACACCTTC
CDR3aa: CASSSTGEYGYTF

j_gene: TRBJ2-7
d_gene: TRBD2
abundance: NA
v_gene: TRBV18
CDR3nt: TGTGCCAGCTCACCCGGAGGAGCGGGGGGGTTCTACGAGCAGTACTTC
CDR3aa: CASSPGGAGGFYEQYF

j_gene: TRBJ1-5
d_gene: TRBD1
abundance: NA
v_gene: TRBV10-3
CDR3nt: TGTGCCATCAGGGGGACAGGGGACGGTCAGCCCCAGCATTTT
CDR3aa: CAIRGTGDGQPQHF

j_gene: TRBJ1-2
d_gene: NA
abundance: NA
v_gene: TRBV5-5
CDR3nt: TGTGCCAGCAGCGCTATCCAGGGGAGTTATGATGGCTACACCTTC
CDR3aa: CASSAIQGSYDGYTF

j_gene: TRBJ2-2
d_gene: NA
abundance: many
v_gene: TRBV19
CDR3nt: TGTGCCAGTAGTACTCGGCAGGTAAACACCGGGGAGCTGTTTTTT
CDR3aa: CASSTRQVNTGELFF

j_gene: TRBJ1-6
d_gene: NA
abundance: NA
v_gene: TRBV5-4
CDR3nt: TGTGCCAGCAGCTTGGGTAGGGGGAATTCACCCCTCCACTTT
CDR3aa: CASSLGRGNSPLHF

j_gene: TRBJ1-2
d_gene: NA
abundance: NA
v_gene: TRBV28
CDR3nt: TGTGCCAGCCTGGAAGTGGGAGCTAACTATGGCTACACCTTC
CDR3aa: CASLEVGANYGYTF

j_gene: TRBJ2-2
d_gene: TRBD1
abundance: NA
v_gene: TRBV29-1
CDR3nt: TGCAGCGTTGAAGATCCCGGCCGGGCAGGGGGAAACACCGGGGAGCTGTTTTTT
CDR3aa: CSVEDPGRAGGNTGELFF

j_gene: TRBJ2-3
d_gene: TRBD1
abundance: few
v_gene: TRBV6-5
CDR3nt: TGTGCCAGCACCCCAAGGGGGACAGTCACAGATACGCAGTATTTT
CDR3aa: CASTPRGTVTDTQYF

j_gene: TRBJ1-2
d_gene: NA
abundance: NA
v_gene: TRBV10-1
CDR3nt: TGCGCCAGCAGGGGCCACTCTAACTATGGCTACACCTTC
CDR3aa: CASRGHSNYGYTF

j_gene: TRBJ1-1
d_gene: NA
abundance: few
v_gene: TRBV7-9
CDR3nt: TGTGCCAGCCCGGGGGGCAAAGGGATGAACACTGAAGCTTTCTTT
CDR3aa: CASPGGKGMNTEAFF

j_gene: TRBJ2-3
d_gene: TRBD2
abundance: NA
v_gene: TRBV7-3
CDR3nt: TGTGCCAGCAGCTTAACCGCGGATAGCGGGGACACAGATACGCAGTATTTT
CDR3aa: CASSLTADSGDTDTQYF

j_gene: TRBJ1-1
d_gene: TRBD1
abundance: few
v_gene: TRBV10-2
CDR3nt: TGCGCCAGCAGTCCGACAGGGGGCGGGACTGAAGCTTTCTTT
CDR3aa: CASSPTGGGTEAFF

j_gene: TRBJ1-6
d_gene: NA
abundance: NA
v_gene: TRBV6-6
CDR3nt: TGTGCCAGCAGGCCGGTAGATAATTCACCCCTCCACTTT
CDR3aa: CASRPVDNSPLHF

j_gene: TRBJ1-1
d_gene: NA
abundance: NA
v_gene: TRBV4-2
CDR3nt: TGTGCCAGCAGCCAAGAAGCGGGACCCGTGAACACTGAAGCTTTCTTT
CDR3aa: CASSQEAGPVNTEAFF

j_gene: TRBJ1-6
d_gene: NA
abundance: NA
v_gene: TRBV27
CDR3nt: TGTGCCAGCAGTTTAGATGTAGGAGGATTAAGTTCACCCCTCCACTTT
CDR3aa: CASSLDVGGLSSPLHF

j_gene: TRBJ1-1
d_gene: TRBD1
abundance: NA
v_gene: TRBV6-2/TRBV6-3
CDR3nt: TGTGCCAGCAGTTACTCGGGGTCGACAGGGTGGAAAACTGAAGCTTTCTTT
CDR3aa: CASSYSGSTGWKTEAFF

j_gene: TRBJ2-7
d_gene: NA
abundance: NA
v_gene: TRBV15
CDR3nt: TGTGCCACCAGCAGTTCCACAGGGACTACCCCCTACGAGCAGTACTTC
CDR3aa: CATSSSTGTTPYEQYF

j_gene: TRBJ1-2
d_gene: NA
abundance: NA
v_gene: TRBV18
CDR3nt: TGTGCCAGCTCACCATTGGACTTTACTAACTATGGCTACACCTTC
CDR3aa: CASSPLDFTNYGYTF

j_gene: TRBJ2-7
d_gene: TRBD2
abundance: NA
v_gene: TRBV11-3
CDR3nt: TGTGCCAGCAGCTTAGGATGGGGGGGTGAGCAGTACTTC
CDR3aa: CASSLGWGGEQYF

j_gene: TRBJ2-3
d_gene: TRBD2
abundance: NA
v_gene: TRBV29-1
CDR3nt: TGCAGCCGGACTAGCGGGGCCACAGATACGCAGTATTTT
CDR3aa: CSRTSGATDTQYF

j_gene: TRBJ2-5
d_gene: NA
abundance: few
v_gene: TRBV7-6
CDR3nt: TGTGCCAGCAGCCCCGCAACCAGCGGCCTCGTGGCCCAGTACTTC
CDR3aa: CASSPATSGLVAQYF

j_gene: TRBJ2-3
d_gene: TRBD2
abundance: many
v_gene: TRBV6-4
CDR3nt: TGTGCCAGCAGTGCGGAAGCGGGGGGCGCAGATACGCAGTATTTT
CDR3aa: CASSAEAGGADTQYF

j_gene: TRBJ1-4
d_gene: TRBD1
abundance: NA
v_gene: TRBV30
CDR3nt: TGTGCCTGGAGTGTGGCAGGGGGCTTGGCAATTAATGAAAAACTGTTTTTT
CDR3aa: CAWSVAGGLAINEKLFF

j_gene: TRBJ1-4
d_gene: TRBD1
abundance: NA
v_gene: TRBV4-1
CDR3nt: TGCGCCAGCAGCCCAGGGACAGCGAGAACTAATGAAAAACTGTTTTTT
CDR3aa: CASSPGTARTNEKLFF

j_gene: TRBJ1-1
d_gene: NA
abundance: NA
v_gene: TRBV6-5
CDR3nt: TGTGCCAGCAGTTACATTGGGGCTCAGAACACTGAAGCTTTCTTT
CDR3aa: CASSYIGAQNTEAFF

j_gene: TRBJ2-7
d_gene: TRBD2
abundance: once
v_gene: TRBV10-2
CDR3nt: TGCGCCAGCAGTGAGAGACTAGCGGGGCTTTCTAAATCATACGAGCAGTACTTC
CDR3aa: CASSERLAGLSKSYEQYF

j_gene: TRBJ1-5
d_gene: NA
abundance: NA
v_gene: TRBV29-1
CDR3nt: TGCAGCGTTGGGGAGGCCGTTAATCAGCCCCAGCATTTT
CDR3aa: CSVGEAVNQPQHF

j_gene: TRBJ2-7
d_gene: NA
abundance: NA
v_gene: TRBV4-1
CDR3nt: TGCGCCAGCAGCCAAGAAAGCGCGCCGCGTCCCTACGAGCAGTACTTC
CDR3aa: CASSQESAPRPYEQYF

j_gene: TRBJ2-2
d_gene: TRBD2
abundance: NA
v_gene: TRBV3-1/TRBV3-2
CDR3nt: TGTGCCAGCAGCCAAGTTGTTTCTAGCGGGGGGGCCCTTGGAGAGCTGTTTTTT
CDR3aa: CASSQVVSSGGALGELFF

j_gene: TRBJ1-2
d_gene: TRBD1
abundance: NA
v_gene: TRBV5-4
CDR3nt: TGTGCCAGCAGCTTGGGACAGGGGGCGGCTAACTATGGCTACACCTTC
CDR3aa: CASSLGQGAANYGYTF

j_gene: TRBJ1-4
d_gene: NA
abundance: NA
v_gene: TRBV7-6
CDR3nt: TGTGCCAGCAGCTTAATGACAGGCGCGGAAAAACTGTTTTTT
CDR3aa: CASSLMTGAEKLFF

j_gene: TRBJ1-2
d_gene: NA
abundance: NA
v_gene: TRBV5-5
CDR3nt: TGTGCCAGCAGCCCTGGAGTCGGGGGCTACACCTTC
CDR3aa: CASSPGVGGYTF

j_gene: TRBJ1-5
d_gene: NA
abundance: NA
v_gene: TRBV7-9
CDR3nt: TGTGCCAGCAGCGGGAGGGACGAGCAGCCCCAGCATTTT
CDR3aa: CASSGRDEQPQHF

j_gene: TRBJ2-2
d_gene: TRBD1
abundance: NA
v_gene: TRBV15
CDR3nt: TGTGCCACCAGCAGAGATAACAGGGGGTTGAACACCGGGGAGCTGTTTTTT
CDR3aa: CATSRDNRGLNTGELFF

j_gene: TRBJ2-3
d_gene: TRBD2
abundance: few
v_gene: TRBV10-1
CDR3nt: TGCGCCAGCGGCCGGGACTATAGCACAGATACGCAGTATTTT
CDR3aa: CASGRDYSTDTQYF

j_gene: TRBJ1-2
d_gene: NA
abundance: NA
v_gene: TRBV5-1
CDR3nt: TGCGCCAGCAGCTTGGGCAGGGATGGGGGCTACACCTTC
CDR3aa: CASSLGRDGGYTF

j_gene: TRBJ1-2
d_gene: TRBD1
abundance: NA
v_gene: TRBV18
CDR3nt: TGTGCCAGCTCACAGGACAGGGGTCAGGGCTACACCTTC
CDR3aa: CASSQDRGQGYTF

j_gene: TRBJ2-7
d_gene: NA
abundance: once
v_gene: TRBV3-1/TRBV3-2
CDR3nt: TGTGCCAGCAGCCCCGCGGGACTGTTGAAATCCTACGAGCAGTACTTC
CDR3aa: CASSPAGLLKSYEQYF

j_gene: TRBJ2-4
d_gene: NA
abundance: NA
v_gene: TRBV24-1
CDR3nt: TGTGCCACCAGTGATAGCAAAGCGGCCTTCAAAAACATTCAGTACTTC
CDR3aa: CATSDSKAAFKNIQYF